A selection of T cell receptor beta chains follows, all from one sample in a study of shared clonotypes between healthy human individuals. Only in-frame clones appear in the TCRdb table, and some are missing; sequencing was by immunoSEQ multiplex PCR. Of about 1.9 million clones listed, roughly 93% are singletons. The sequenced sample was naive CD8+ T cells from PBMCs. The receptors were gathered from a man aged 18-30 years in good health. Some clones in this sample may be carry-over from other donors' samples. Each CDR3 is given with its conserved first and last residue. Each record gives: D gene, J gene, clone size, V gene, CDR3 protein, CDR3 DNA. A D gene is named only where the DNA matches it firmly. Clone size appears in some rows only: once, few, many, or a class for an expanded clone.

>-|TRBJ1-5|-|TRBV19
CASSPTGWQPQHF
TGTGCCAGTAGCCCAACGGGGTGGCAGCCCCAGCATTTT
>-|TRBJ1-2|-|TRBV28
CASSLSSGSNYGYTF
TGTGCCAGCAGCCTATCCTCGGGTTCTAACTATGGCTACACCTTC
>TRBD2|TRBJ2-7|-|TRBV4-2
CASSQEGLGGRDEQYF
TGTGCCAGCAGCCAAGAAGGTCTCGGGGGGAGGGACGAGCAGTACTTC
>-|TRBJ1-4|-|TRBV6-5
CASSPQGPTNEKLFF
TGTGCCAGCAGCCCACAGGGCCCCACTAATGAAAAACTGTTTTTT
>-|TRBJ2-1|-|TRBV29-1
CSVGGDFVYNEQFF
TGCAGCGTTGGGGGGGACTTCGTCTACAATGAGCAGTTCTTC
>-|TRBJ2-1|-|TRBV19
CASSQRANGYEQFF
TGTGCCAGTAGTCAGCGCGCAAATGGGTATGAGCAGTTCTTC
>-|TRBJ2-1|-|TRBV5-6
CASSLYPRANPYNEQFF
TGTGCCAGCAGCTTGTATCCGCGGGCAAACCCCTACAATGAGCAGTTCTTC
>TRBD2|TRBJ2-7|-|TRBV7-2
CASSARLAGGPIEQYF
TGTGCCAGCAGCGCAAGACTAGCGGGAGGGCCGATCGAGCAGTACTTC
>-|TRBJ2-3|-|TRBV21-1
CASSSSGRYTDTQYF
TGTGCCAGCAGCAGTAGCGGGAGGTACACAGATACGCAGTATTTT
>-|TRBJ2-7|-|TRBV27
CASSPFRGWGEQYF
TGTGCCAGCAGTCCGTTTCGGGGCTGGGGCGAGCAGTACTTC
>TRBD1|TRBJ1-1|once|TRBV7-9
CASSPRQGWDTEAFF
TGTGCCAGCAGCCCGCGACAGGGATGGGACACTGAAGCTTTCTTT
>TRBD1|TRBJ2-7|once|TRBV27
CASSLSGQGYYEQYF
TGTGCCAGCAGTTTATCGGGACAGGGGTATTACGAGCAGTACTTC
>-|TRBJ1-1|once|TRBV5-6
CASSLVRNTEAFF
TGTGCCAGCAGCTTGGTCAGGAACACTGAAGCTTTCTTT
>-|TRBJ1-5|-|TRBV27
CASRVIVGGPQHF
TGTGCCAGCAGGGTCATAGTTGGGGGGCCCCAGCATTTT
>-|TRBJ2-1|-|TRBV7-3
CASSKLLYNEQFF
TGTGCCAGCAGTAAACTACTCTACAATGAGCAGTTCTTC
>-|TRBJ1-5|-|TRBV28
CASSLSGAEYSNQPQHF
TGTGCCAGCAGTTTAAGTGGGGCGGAATATAGCAATCAGCCCCAGCATTTT
>-|TRBJ2-2|-|TRBV18
CASSPPRTQRDTGELFF
TGTGCCAGCTCCCCACCCAGGACACAAAGGGACACCGGGGAGCTGTTTTTT
>-|TRBJ2-7|-|TRBV11-2
CASSRDVWGTYEQYF
TGTGCCAGCAGCCGCGACGTCTGGGGTACCTACGAGCAGTACTTC
>TRBD1|TRBJ2-7|-|TRBV13
CASSSGQGPGHPYEQYF
TGTGCCAGCAGCAGCGGACAGGGCCCGGGGCACCCCTACGAGCAGTACTTC
>TRBD1|TRBJ2-5|once|TRBV30
CAWSEGQGALETQYF
TGTGCCTGGAGTGAAGGACAGGGGGCTCTGGAGACCCAGTACTTC
>-|TRBJ1-3|-|TRBV7-9
CASRGLKTQGTIYF
TGTGCCAGCCGGGGCCTTAAGACGCAAGGCACCATATATTTT
>TRBD2|TRBJ2-5|-|TRBV5-1
CASRPSGRALLETQYF
TGCGCCAGCAGACCCAGCGGGAGGGCCTTGTTAGAGACCCAGTACTTC
>-|TRBJ2-1|-|TRBV2
CASSRTATNEQFF
TGTGCCAGCAGTAGGACTGCCACCAATGAGCAGTTCTTC
>TRBD1|TRBJ1-6|once|TRBV11-2
CASSQGQGYPLHF
TGTGCCAGCAGCCAAGGACAGGGGTACCCCCTCCACTTT
>TRBD2|TRBJ2-7|once|TRBV7-9
CASSLREGRGEQYF
TGTGCCAGCAGCTTACGGGAGGGCCGAGGCGAGCAGTACTTC
>TRBD1|TRBJ1-1|-|TRBV5-6
CASSADRGPETEAFF
TGTGCCAGCAGCGCAGACAGGGGGCCGGAGACTGAAGCTTTCTTT
>TRBD2|TRBJ2-5|-|TRBV2
CASGGVKRVPPETQYF
TGTGCCAGCGGGGGGGTCAAGAGGGTCCCACCTGAGACCCAGTACTTC
>TRBD1|TRBJ1-1|-|TRBV28
CASSRRTGRMNTEAFF
TGTGCCAGCAGTCGCCGGACAGGGAGAATGAACACTGAAGCTTTCTTT
>-|TRBJ2-7|-|TRBV7-9
CASRSGSAYEQYF
TGTGCCAGCAGATCCGGGTCCGCCTACGAGCAGTACTTC
>-|TRBJ2-2|once|TRBV11-2
CASRPRPGNANTGELFF
TGTGCCAGCAGACCCCGCCCGGGTAACGCGAACACCGGGGAGCTGTTTTTT
>-|TRBJ2-7|-|TRBV4-1
CASSQDLSRPEQYF
TGCGCCAGCAGCCAAGATCTTTCGAGGCCCGAGCAGTACTTC
>TRBD1|TRBJ2-7|-|TRBV4-1
CASSIRTGGYEQYF
TGCGCCAGCAGCATACGGACAGGGGGGTACGAGCAGTACTTC
>TRBD1|TRBJ2-1|few|TRBV6-4
CASSPGTEYNEQFF
TGTGCCAGCAGTCCCGGGACAGAATACAATGAGCAGTTCTTC
>-|TRBJ2-1|once|TRBV9
CASSVHGGDQRDEQFF
TGTGCCAGCAGCGTACACGGCGGTGACCAAAGGGATGAGCAGTTCTTC
>-|TRBJ2-7|-|TRBV10-2
CASSESDGTPYEQYF
TGCGCCAGCAGTGAGTCGGACGGGACCCCCTACGAGCAGTACTTC
>-|TRBJ2-7|-|TRBV15
CATSREERRQQYF
TGTGCCACCAGCAGGGAGGAGCGTCGACAGCAGTACTTC
>-|TRBJ2-7|-|TRBV29-1
CSVHARTDTNYEQYF
TGCAGCGTTCACGCCCGGACAGACACTAACTACGAGCAGTACTTC
>-|TRBJ1-2|-|TRBV4-1
CASSPKVGVSAWLSGDGYTF
TGCGCCAGCAGCCCAAAAGTCGGGGTCTCGGCCTGGTTATCCGGGGATGGCTACACCTTC
>-|TRBJ2-2|-|TRBV9
CASSVEGGGELFF
TGTGCCAGCAGCGTAGAAGGCGGCGGGGAGCTGTTTTTT
>TRBD2|TRBJ2-6|-|TRBV9
CASSVTSGRISGANVLTF
TGTGCCAGCAGCGTGACTAGCGGGAGGATATCTGGGGCCAACGTCCTGACTTTC
>-|TRBJ2-7|-|TRBV6-1
CASKDTGHGEQYF
TGTGCCAGCAAGGACACCGGACACGGCGAGCAGTACTTC
>-|TRBJ2-7|-|TRBV9
CASSVGPGSYEQYF
TGTGCCAGCAGCGTAGGTCCCGGATCCTACGAGCAGTACTTC
>TRBD1|TRBJ1-1|few|TRBV30
CAWSGGTGFEAFF
TGTGCCTGGAGTGGTGGGACAGGGTTTGAAGCTTTCTTT
>-|TRBJ2-2|-|TRBV9
CASSVINRAYPGELFF
TGTGCCAGCAGCGTTATAAACAGGGCCTATCCCGGGGAGCTGTTTTTT
>TRBD1|TRBJ2-7|-|TRBV27
CASKDRVGYEQYF
TGTGCCAGCAAAGACAGGGTTGGCTACGAGCAGTACTTC
>TRBD1|TRBJ1-4|-|TRBV9
CASSPQGAKNEKLFF
TGTGCCAGCAGCCCCCAGGGGGCTAAGAACGAAAAACTGTTTTTT
>-|TRBJ1-1|-|TRBV7-7
CASSPWGTPNTEAFF
TGTGCCAGCAGCCCGTGGGGGACACCCAACACTGAAGCTTTCTTT
>-|TRBJ2-7|-|TRBV29-1
CSYRAVSYEQYF
TGCAGCTACCGGGCAGTCTCCTACGAGCAGTACTTC
>-|TRBJ2-5|-|TRBV10-3
CAISDAGGQETQYF
TGTGCCATCAGTGACGCGGGCGGCCAAGAGACCCAGTACTTC
>TRBD1|TRBJ1-5|-|TRBV28
CASSPDDREIRNQPQHF
TGTGCCAGCAGCCCCGATGACAGGGAAATACGCAATCAGCCCCAGCATTTT
>-|TRBJ2-7|-|TRBV27
CASSTDISYEQYF
TGTGCCAGCAGCACAGACATCTCCTACGAGCAGTACTTC
>-|TRBJ2-7|once|TRBV16
CASSQGTYYEQYF
TGTGCCAGCAGCCAAGGAACATATTACGAGCAGTACTTC
>-|TRBJ2-7|-|TRBV6-1
CASSLRGRFYEQYF
TGTGCCAGCAGTTTGCGGGGACGATTCTACGAGCAGTACTTC
>-|TRBJ1-3|-|TRBV5-1
CASSLGAGARNTIYF
TGCGCCAGCAGCTTGGGAGCGGGGGCTCGAAACACCATATATTTT
>-|TRBJ1-5|-|TRBV7-8
CASSYSRANQPQHF
TGTGCCAGCAGCTACAGCCGGGCCAATCAGCCCCAGCATTTT
>TRBD1|TRBJ2-7|-|TRBV5-1
CASSLGVGTGILSSYEQYF
TGCGCCAGCAGCTTGGGGGTTGGGACAGGGATCCTAAGCTCCTACGAGCAGTACTTC